Following are 13 T cell receptor beta chains from one sample sequenced in a study of CD8+ T cells in alopecia areata. After isolation, RNA underwent reverse transcription to generate cDNA as the sequencing template. TCRdb's copy holds only in-frame clones and misses some; the assay was immunoSEQ multiplex PCR. The sample holds 95,000 to 100,000 clones; 50% to 60% are singletons and the top ten take less than 20%. Treatment noted: oral pan-JAK inhibitor, 5-10 mg twice daily. Material: CD8+ T cells sorted from blood, obtained at roughly week 55, from a patient treated with tofacitinib. The receptors stem from a human donor with alopecia areata.

The chain is built from TRBV4-2 and TRBJ2-3; a weak D match, TRBD1 (5 bases). CDR1 is LGHNA and CDR2 is YNFKEQ in the germline V gene. The CDR3 is made up of 13 amino acids. The V end lost 1 base, the J end lost 6 bases, and 8 bases lay between the germline ends. The CDR3 nucleotides are TGTGCCAGCAGCCAAGCGCAGGGTGATACGCAGTATTTT. Protein: CASSQAQGDTQYF.

The chain couples TRBV5-1 to TRBJ2-7, with D maybe TRBD2 (5 bases). CDR1 and CDR2 (germline): SGHRS, YFSETQ. Trimming shortened V by 3 bases and J by 7 bases, and 14 bases separated the two germline ends. This CDR3 contains 13 residues. The chain's CDR3 is CASSSLGGQEQYF. DNA for the CDR3: TGCGCCAGCAGCTCCCTAGGCGGGCAGGAGCAGTACTTC.

The chain joins TRBV23-1 to TRBJ1-2, with 10 bases aligning to TRBD1. TRBV23-1 is an ORF for which the function is uncertain. With V trimmed by 3 bases and J by 8 bases, 9 bases remained unmatched. CDR3 length equals 15 residues. The DNA for the CDR3 is TGCGCCAGCAGTCAGTATGACAGGGGGCGCAGGGGCTACACCTTC. Its protein product is CASSQYDRGRRGYTF.

The J gene is TRBJ1-2, the V gene TRBV7-9; D perhaps matches TRBD1 (5 bases). V lost 8 bases to trimming and J lost 5 bases, with 12 bases between them. This CDR3 has 12 residues. CDR1 is SEHNR and CDR2 is FQNEAQ in the germline V gene (reference sequence). The DNA for the CDR3 is TGTGCCAGCTCCGGGACGGAATATGGCTACACCTTC. Translating gives CASSGTEYGYTF.

This clone was detected only a few times. In DNA form, the CDR3 reads TGTGCCAGTGTACTCGCCTTCGGTGGCTACACCTTC. Its protein product is CASVLAFGGYTF. This chain joins TRBV30 and TRBJ1-2; D is ambiguous. The germline V and J ends were trimmed by 8 bases and 7 bases, with 17 bases remaining between them. The CDR3 totals 12 residues. CDR1 and CDR2 from the germline V gene are GTSNPN and SVGIG (reference sequence).

V and J are TRBV27 and TRBJ2-3; D could derive from TRBD1 or TRBD2 (5 bases each). CDR3 length: 16 amino acids. The V and J ends lost 3 bases and 3 bases respectively, with 16 bases between them. Germline CDR1 and CDR2: MNHEY and SMNVEV (reference sequence). The CDR3 here is CASSLVGETGTDTQYF. CDR3 nucleotides: TGTGCCAGCAGTTTGGTGGGGGAGACGGGGACAGATACGCAGTATTTT.

The chain joins TRBV19 to TRBJ1-6; TRBD1 agrees at 11 bases. After removal of 5 bases from V and 6 bases from J, the junction contained 3 bases not matched to a gene. This CDR3 contains 15 residues. The germline V gene encodes CDR1 LNHDA and CDR2 SQIVND (reference sequence). CDR3 bases: TGTGCCAGTAGTTTCGGGACAGGGGGTAATTCACCCCTCCACTTT. It codes for CASSFGTGGNSPLHF.

This clone was recorded once. The CDR3 nucleotides read TGTGCCAGTAGTCCCGCACCTACTAACTATGGCTACACCTTC. Residues: CASSPAPTNYGYTF. The chain links TRBV19 to TRBJ1-2; D not certain. The CDR3 is 14 residues long. CDR1 and CDR2 from the germline V gene are LNHDA and SQIVND (reference sequence). V was trimmed by 5 bases and J by 0 bases, leaving 10 bases between them. Variable domain in full (rest from reference TRBV19 and TRBJ1-2): DGGITQSPKYLFRKEGQNVTLSCEQNLNHDAMYWYRQDPGQGLRLIYYSQIVNDFQKGDIAEGYSVSREKKESFPLTVTSAQKNPTAFYLCASSPAPTNYGYTFGSGTRLTVV.

This clone was seen a few times. The CDR3 loop is CASSAGQSSYNEQFF. CDR3 bases: TGTGCCAGCAGCGCCGGACAGAGCTCCTACAATGAGCAGTTCTTC. This chain connects TRBV2 to TRBJ2-1; perhaps TRBD1 as D (6 bases). Trimming left V 6 bases short and J 0 bases short, with 12 bases between. CDR1 is SNHLY, CDR2 FYNNEI, per germline. The CDR3 sequence is 15 residues long.

This chain links TRBV27 with TRBJ2-7; 7 bases are shared with TRBD2. V shed 10 bases, J shed 7 bases, and the junction held 28 bases outside the gene matches. The CDR3 is 18 residues long. Germline V gene sequence: CDR1 MNHEY, CDR2 SMNVEV (reference sequence). This CDR3 reads CATLGPGGSTSFGYEQYF. The DNA for the CDR3 is TGTGCCACCCTAGGGCCGGGAGGATCTACGTCTTTCGGGTATGAGCAGTACTTC.

The chain is built from TRBV19 and TRBJ2-1; 12 bases align to TRBD1. The CDR3 length is 13 residues. The J segment lost 9 bases and the V segment lost 9 bases, leaving 6 bases of the junction unmatched. The germline CDR1 and CDR2 sequences are LNHDA and SQIVND (reference sequence). CDR3 residues: CASRDRGPGEQFF. The DNA for the CDR3 is TGTGCCAGCCGGGACAGGGGGCCGGGTGAGCAGTTCTTC.

The chain employs TRBV27 and TRBJ1-2, with D maybe TRBD1 (5 bases). The CDR3 contains 15 residues. With 6 bases removed from V and 2 bases from J, the gap between germline ends came to 16 bases. CDR1 MNHEY and CDR2 SMNVEV come from the germline V gene (reference sequence). In DNA, the CDR3 is TGTGCCAGCAGCCTGGGACTACCGCAAAACTATGGCTACACCTTC. The encoded protein is CASSLGLPQNYGYTF.

This clone has just one count. V gene TRBV30 combines with J gene TRBJ2-1; D assignment may be TRBD1 or TRBD2 (7 bases each). This CDR3 is built from 13 residues. Germline CDR1 GTSNPN, CDR2 SVGIG (reference sequence). The V and J ends lost 5 bases and 9 bases respectively, with 17 bases between them. The CDR3 bases are TGTGCCTGGGGTTCCGACAGGGAGGGTGAGCAGTTCTTC. It is translated as CAWGSDREGEQFF.